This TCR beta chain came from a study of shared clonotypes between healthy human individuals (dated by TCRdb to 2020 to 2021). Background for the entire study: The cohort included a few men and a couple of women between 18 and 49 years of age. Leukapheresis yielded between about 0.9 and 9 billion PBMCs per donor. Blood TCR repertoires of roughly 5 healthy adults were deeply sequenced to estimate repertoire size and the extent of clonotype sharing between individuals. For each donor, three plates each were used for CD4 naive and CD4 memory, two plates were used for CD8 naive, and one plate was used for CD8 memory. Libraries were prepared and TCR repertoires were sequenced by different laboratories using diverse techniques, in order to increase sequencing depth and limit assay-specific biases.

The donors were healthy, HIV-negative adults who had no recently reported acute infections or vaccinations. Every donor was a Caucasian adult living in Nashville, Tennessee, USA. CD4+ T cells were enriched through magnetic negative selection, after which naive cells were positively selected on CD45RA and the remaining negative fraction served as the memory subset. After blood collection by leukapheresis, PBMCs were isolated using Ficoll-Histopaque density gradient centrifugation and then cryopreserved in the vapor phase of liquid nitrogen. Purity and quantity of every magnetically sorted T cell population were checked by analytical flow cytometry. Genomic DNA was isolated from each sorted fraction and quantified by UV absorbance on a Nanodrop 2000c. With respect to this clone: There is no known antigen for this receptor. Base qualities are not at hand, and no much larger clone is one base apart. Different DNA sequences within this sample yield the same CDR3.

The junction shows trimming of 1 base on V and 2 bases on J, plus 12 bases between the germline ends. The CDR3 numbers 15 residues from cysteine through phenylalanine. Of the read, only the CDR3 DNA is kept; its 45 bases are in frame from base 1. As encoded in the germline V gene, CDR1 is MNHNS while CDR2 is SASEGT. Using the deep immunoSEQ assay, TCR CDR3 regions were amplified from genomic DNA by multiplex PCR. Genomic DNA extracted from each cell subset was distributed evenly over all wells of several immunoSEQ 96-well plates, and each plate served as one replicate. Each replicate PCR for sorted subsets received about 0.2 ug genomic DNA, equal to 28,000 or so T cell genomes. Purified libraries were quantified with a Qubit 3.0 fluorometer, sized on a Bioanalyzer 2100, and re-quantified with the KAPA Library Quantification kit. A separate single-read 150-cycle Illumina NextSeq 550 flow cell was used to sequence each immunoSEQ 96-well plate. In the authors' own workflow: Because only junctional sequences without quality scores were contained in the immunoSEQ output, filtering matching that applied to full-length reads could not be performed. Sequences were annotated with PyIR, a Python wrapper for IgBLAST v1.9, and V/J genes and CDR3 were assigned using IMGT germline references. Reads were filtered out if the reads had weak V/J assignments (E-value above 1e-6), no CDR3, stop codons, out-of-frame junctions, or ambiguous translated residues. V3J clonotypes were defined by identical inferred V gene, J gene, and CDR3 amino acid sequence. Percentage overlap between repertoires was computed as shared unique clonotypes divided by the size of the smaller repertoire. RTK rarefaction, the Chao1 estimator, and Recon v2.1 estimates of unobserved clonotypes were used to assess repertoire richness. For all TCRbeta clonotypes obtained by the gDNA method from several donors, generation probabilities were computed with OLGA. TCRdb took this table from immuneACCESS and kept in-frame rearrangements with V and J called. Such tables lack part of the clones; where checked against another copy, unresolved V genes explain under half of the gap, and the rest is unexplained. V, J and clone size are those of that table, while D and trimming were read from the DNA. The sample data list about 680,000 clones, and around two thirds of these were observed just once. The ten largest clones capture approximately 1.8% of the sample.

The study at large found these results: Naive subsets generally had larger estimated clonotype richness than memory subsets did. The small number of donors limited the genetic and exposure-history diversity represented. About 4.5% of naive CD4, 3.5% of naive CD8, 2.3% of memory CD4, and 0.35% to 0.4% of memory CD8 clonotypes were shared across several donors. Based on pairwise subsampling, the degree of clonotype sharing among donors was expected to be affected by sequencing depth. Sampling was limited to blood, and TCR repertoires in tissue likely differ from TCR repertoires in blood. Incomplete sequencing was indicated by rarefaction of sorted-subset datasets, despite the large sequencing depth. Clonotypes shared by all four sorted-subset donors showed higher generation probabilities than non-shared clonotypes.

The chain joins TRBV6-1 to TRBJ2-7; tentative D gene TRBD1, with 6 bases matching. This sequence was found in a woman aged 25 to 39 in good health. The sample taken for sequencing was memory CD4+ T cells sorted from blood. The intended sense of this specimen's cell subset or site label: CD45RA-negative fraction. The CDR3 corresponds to CASSEGPPGAYEQYF. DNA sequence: TGTGCCAGCAGTGAAGGCCCGCCAGGGGCCTACGAGCAGTACTTC.